A single sample gave rise to the 24 T cell receptor beta chains below, sequenced in a study of post-analysis software for immune sequencing data. Regarding the study as a whole: A handful of TRBV segments, including TRBV5-6, TRBV5-1 and TRBV20-1, were more frequent in patients than controls.

No cognate antigen is known for these TCRs. cDNA libraries of TCR beta carried unique molecular identifiers. TCRdb re-derived calls from the PCR reads in MiXCR, one entry per CDR3 protein. Here the sample spans hundreds of thousands of distinct CDR3 sequences, over 45% being singletons. Specimen: blood. The receptors derive from a girl aged 2 to 10 with multiple sclerosis.

V usage is TRBV20-1 and J usage is TRBJ2-7; D possibly corresponds to TRBD1 (6 bases). The better agreement between TRBJ2-5 and the DNA end casts doubt on the J call. This CDR3 contains 13 residues. Germline V gene lookup returns CDR1 DFQATT and CDR2 SNEGSKA (reference sequence). CDR3 DNA: TGCAGTCCCGTAAAAAGGGGGATGGAGACCCAGTACTTC. Protein sequence: CSPVKRGMETQYF.

V is TRBV30 and J is TRBJ1-5; 7 bases are shared with TRBD1. V gave up 3 bases and J gave up 4 bases; unmatched junction bases: 6. Looked up from germline, CDR1 is GTSNPN and CDR2 is SVGIG (reference sequence). The CDR3 is 14 residues long. The CDR3 sequence: CAWSVTGFNQPQHF. In DNA form, the CDR3 reads TGTGCCTGGAGCGTGACAGGGTTTAATCAGCCCCAGCATTTT.

This clonotype showed up just once. The rearrangement uses TRBV20-1 and TRBJ2-1; the match to TRBD2 covers 11 bases. Unmatched junction bases numbered 20, after V lost 4 bases and J lost 0 bases. The CDR3 is 21 residues long. CDR1 and CDR2 (germline): DFQATT, SNEGSKA (reference sequence). CDR3 sequence reads: CSATRMLLAGEKSSSYNEQFF. The CDR3 bases are TGCAGTGCTACCCGGATGTTACTAGCGGGAGAGAAATCGAGCTCCTACAATGAGCAGTTCTTC.

J is TRBJ2-3 and V is TRBV4-2; a possible D gene is TRBD2 (6 bases). Germline CDR1 and CDR2: LGHNA and YNFKEQ. Trimming removed 5 bases from V and 0 bases from J, with 12 bases in between. The CDR3 sequence is 15 residues long. Here the CDR3 DNA reads TGTGCCAGCAGCTATAGCGGTTCTAGCACAGATACGCAGTATTTT. Translation: CASSYSGSSTDTQYF.

The chain links TRBV5-1 to TRBJ2-1, with D unresolved. V was clipped by 7 bases and J by 3 bases, with 11 bases between them. The CDR3 has 13 residues. CDR1 is SGHRS and CDR2 is YFSETQ in the germline V gene. CDR3 in amino acids: CASGLQVYNEQFF. Written as DNA, the CDR3 is TGCGCCAGCGGCCTCCAGGTCTACAATGAGCAGTTCTTC.

This chain uses TRBV29-1 with TRBJ2-1, with 8 bases aligning to TRBD2. V lost 6 bases, J lost 0 bases, and 10 bases stayed unmatched. The V gene's germline CDR1 is SQVTM and CDR2 ANQGSEA. This CDR3 has 16 amino acids. The chain's CDR3 is CSVKAGARYSYNEQFF. The CDR3 coding sequence is TGCAGCGTAAAAGCGGGAGCCAGATACTCCTACAATGAGCAGTTCTTC.

This sequence joins TRBV27 and TRBJ1-2, with a tentative D call TRBD1 (5 bases). V lost 3 bases to trimming and J lost 4 bases, with 12 bases between them. The CDR3 has 14 amino acids. Germline V gives CDR1 MNHEY, CDR2 SMNVEV (reference sequence). The CDR3 DNA is TGTGCCAGCAGTTTCACCTGGGACGGCTATGGCTACACCTTC. Protein product: CASSFTWDGYGYTF.

The J gene is TRBJ2-3, the V gene TRBV7-2, with D unclear. V dropped 2 bases and J dropped 2 bases, with 5 bases sitting between them. The CDR3 covers 13 residues. Germline values: CDR1 SGHTA, CDR2 FQGNSA. CDR3 loop: CASSLLYTDTQYF. The CDR3 bases are TGTGCCAGCAGCTTATTGTACACAGATACGCAGTATTTT. Variable domain in full (rest from reference TRBV7-2 and TRBJ2-3): GAGVSQSPSNKVTEKGKDVELRCDPISGHTALYWYRQSLGQGLEFLIYFQGNSAPDKSGLPSDRFSAERTGGSVSTLTIQRTQQEDSAVYLCASSLLYTDTQYFGPGTRLTVL.

The chain recombines TRBV12-3 or TRBV12-4 with TRBJ2-5; 11 bases fit TRBD2. V shed 3 bases, J shed 1 base, and the junction held 10 bases outside the gene matches. The CDR3 has 18 residues. Written as DNA, the CDR3 is TGTGCCAGCAGTTTTAGGGCTAGCGGGGGGATATCCCAAGAGACCCAGTACTTC. Encoded protein: CASSFRASGGISQETQYF.

The chain combines TRBV2 with TRBJ2-7; no reliable D call. The CDR3 is 15 residues long. Germline values: CDR1 SNHLY, CDR2 FYNNEI. The V end was cut by 1 base, the J end by 2 bases, with 12 bases between. CDR3 in DNA: TGTGCCAGCAGTGAAGGAGTGGGTCCCCCCTACGAGCAGTACTTC. Translation: CASSEGVGPPYEQYF.

As concerns this clonotype: Compared with germline, one end of the junction differs, possibly owing to a read error. The gene calls are TRBV5-1 and TRBJ1-5; D is possibly TRBD1 (5 bases). This CDR3 has 15 amino acids. Germline CDR1 reads SGHRS; CDR2 reads YFSETQ. CDR3 DNA: TGTGCCAGCAGTTTAGACAGCTATAGCAATCAGCCCCAGCATTTT. Its translation: CASSLDSYSNQPQHF. The variable domain in full, completed from reference TRBV5-1 and TRBJ1-5, reads KAGVTQTPRYLIKTRGQQVTLSCSPISGHRSVSWYQQTPGQGLQFLFEYFSETQRNKGNFPGRFSGRQFSNSRSEMNVSTLELGDSALYLCASSLDSYSNQPQHFGDGTRLSIL.

The V and J genes are TRBV4-3 and TRBJ1-2, with 11 bases identical to TRBD1. The CDR3 covers 14 residues. V was clipped by 6 bases and J by 9 bases; unmatched bases: 9. CDR1 and CDR2 (germline): LGHNA, YSLEER. CDR3 DNA sequence: TGCGCCAGCAGACCGGACAGGGGGCGAGGGAGCTACACCTTC. Translating it yields CASRPDRGRGSYTF.

The chain uses TRBV9 and TRBJ2-3; D remains ambiguous. CDR1 SGDLS and CDR2 YYNGEE come from the germline V gene. Between the trimmed V and J ends, which lost 0 bases and 6 bases, there was a span of 17 bases. There are 16 residues in the CDR3. As DNA, the CDR3 is TGTGCCAGCAGCGTAGCTCGGACGCCGAGAGCCGATACGCAGTATTTT. It translates to CASSVARTPRADTQYF.

This clonotype has a single count. V gene TRBV12-3 or TRBV12-4 combines with J gene TRBJ2-5; 8 positions agree with TRBD1. V lost 5 bases and J lost 1; bases outside the gene matches: 9. The length of the CDR3 is 16 residues. CDR3 sequence (DNA): TGTGCCAGCAGTCGCTTGACAGGGGTGACCCAAGAGACCCAGTACTTC. Translating it yields CASSRLTGVTQETQYF.

The rearrangement joins TRBV20-1 to TRBJ2-1; D is ambiguous. Germline V gene lookup returns CDR1 DFQATT and CDR2 SNEGSKA (reference sequence). Trimming pared 0 bases from V and 6 bases from J, leaving 12 bases between. This CDR3 is built from 14 residues. CDR3 coding DNA: TGCAGTGCTAGAGACGTGCGGAGAACCAATGAGCAGTTCTTC. The encoded protein is CSARDVRRTNEQFF.

The J gene is TRBJ2-7, the V gene TRBV6-5, with D unresolved. Trimming removed 0 bases at V and 7 bases at J, with 19 bases between. The length of the CDR3 is 16 residues. Looked up from germline, CDR1 is MNHEY and CDR2 is SVGAGI. CDR3 sequence: CASSYSELFPSREQYF. The CDR3 DNA is TGTGCCAGCAGTTACTCGGAGCTATTCCCCTCGCGGGAGCAGTACTTC.

The chain employs TRBV21-1 and TRBJ1-2; the table assigns TRBD1, which was not confirmed against the DNA. TRBV21-1 is noted as a pseudogene. The CDR3 length is 16 residues. Here the CDR3 reads CASSKVNRGSGYGYTF. The CDR3 nucleotides are TGTGCCAGCAGTAAAGTTAACAGGGGATCGGGCTATGGCTACACCTTC.

This clonotype was recorded a few times. The gene calls are TRBV20-1 and TRBJ2-7; 9 positions agree with TRBD2. Germline V gene lookup returns CDR1 DFQATT and CDR2 SNEGSKA (reference sequence). The V gene end was trimmed by 2 bases and the J gene end by 5 bases; junction bases not matched to a gene: 10. The CDR3 is 15 residues long. Here the CDR3 reads CSARSSQREVDEQYF. In nucleotides, the CDR3 is TGCAGTGCTAGATCGAGTCAGCGGGAGGTGGACGAGCAGTACTTC.

The gene calls are TRBV20-1 and TRBJ2-1; D possibly corresponds to TRBD1 (7 bases). V lost 6 bases, J lost 2 bases, and 20 bases lay in between. Germline V gene lookup returns CDR1 DFQATT and CDR2 SNEGSKA (reference sequence). The CDR3 sequence is 16 residues long. CDR3 loop: CSAIKGAGNPYNEQFF. Written as DNA, the CDR3 is TGCAGTGCCATCAAGGGGGCGGGAAATCCCTACAATGAGCAGTTCTTC.

The chain uses TRBV21-1 and TRBJ1-6. TRBV21-1 constitutes a pseudogene. The CDR3 has 18 amino acids. CDR3 in DNA: TGTGCCAGCAGCAAAGTAGCGGGGGGAGGAAGAGATAATTCACCCCTCCACTTT. Amino acid sequence: CASSKVAGGGRDNSPLHF.

The chain links TRBV7-3 to TRBJ2-1; TRBD1 might be the D (5 bases). V lost 4 bases and J lost 6, with 16 bases in between. This CDR3 is 15 amino acids long. Germline CDR1 is SGHTA and CDR2 is FQGTGA. The CDR3 here is CASSSGPGASNEQFF. The DNA for the CDR3 is TGTGCCAGCAGCTCTGGACCTGGGGCTAGCAATGAGCAGTTCTTC.

The chain combines TRBV27 with TRBJ1-5; possibly TRBD1 for D (6 bases). This CDR3 has 15 amino acids. V was cut by 1 base and J by 6 bases, with 13 bases left in between. Germline V lookup: CDR1 MNHEY, CDR2 SMNVEV (reference sequence). CDR3 loop: CASSLFFGTLQPQHF. Written as DNA, the CDR3 is TGTGCCAGCAGTTTATTTTTCGGGACACTTCAGCCCCAGCATTTT.

This chain connects TRBV4-2 to TRBJ2-7; 7 nucleotides align to TRBD1. CDR3 size: 15 residues. J lost 2 bases, V lost 5 bases, and 9 bases had no gene match. The germline gives CDR1 LGHNA, CDR2 YNFKEQ. CDR3 residues: CASSNRDSATYEQYF. The CDR3 DNA is TGTGCCAGCAGCAACCGGGACAGTGCTACCTACGAGCAGTACTTC.

This chain connects TRBV4-3 to TRBJ1-2; D ambiguous. With 0 bases removed from V and 6 bases from J, the gap between germline ends came to 11 bases. CDR1 is LGHNA and CDR2 is YSLEER in the germline V gene. The CDR3 sequence is 14 residues long. The CDR3 nucleotides are TGCGCCAGCAGCCAAGACTTAAGGCTCGATGGCTACACCTTC. This sequence encodes CASSQDLRLDGYTF.